These 17 T cell receptor beta chains were all obtained from the same sample, sequenced in a study of neurological immune-mediated disorders. TCRdb used MiXCR to reprocess the 5' RACE reads, holding one entry per CDR3 protein. The sample contains approximately 77,000 distinct CDR3 sequences, about 9.4% of which appear only once. Material for sequencing was PBMCs. These TCRs come from a middle-aged man in good health.

This clonotype was counted many times. CDR3 DNA sequence: TGTGCCAGCAGTTCCACAGCCGTCCAAGAGACCCAGTACTTC. It codes for CASSSTAVQETQYF. The chain is built from TRBV6-6 and TRBJ2-5, with D hard to call. The CDR3 has 14 amino acids. The V end lost 4 bases, the J end lost 1 base, and 10 bases lay between the germline ends. Germline assignment: CDR1 MNHNY and CDR2 SVGAGI (reference sequence).

This clonotype was seen many times. The chain links TRBV20-1 to TRBJ2-1; D call uncertain. Per germline, CDR1 DFQATT and CDR2 SNEGSKA (reference sequence). This CDR3 spans 14 amino acids. V lost 7 bases and J 0 bases, leaving 13 bases between the germline ends. CDR3 DNA: TGCAGTGGCGCTGACTGGAGCTCCTACAATGAGCAGTTCTTC. Translating gives CSGADWSSYNEQFF.

In this sample, this clonotype turned up many times. The V call is TRBV3-1, the J call TRBJ2-7, with a possible D match to TRBD2 (6 bases). V lost 2 bases and J lost 0, with 11 bases in between. The CDR3 is 15 amino acids. Germline CDR1 is LGHDT and CDR2 is YNNKEL (reference sequence). The CDR3 sequence is CASSQRRGLSYEQYF. The CDR3 coding sequence is TGTGCCAGCAGCCAAAGGAGGGGCCTCTCCTACGAGCAGTACTTC.

This clonotype was detected many times. The chain combines TRBV5-1 with TRBJ2-7; D gene ambiguous. This CDR3 has 15 amino acids. The germline CDR1 and CDR2 sequences are SGHRS and YFSETQ. V gave up 4 bases and J gave up 0 bases, with 14 bases separating them. CDR3 sequence: CASSRFPASSYEQYF. DNA of the CDR3: TGCGCCAGCAGCCGATTCCCCGCCAGCTCCTACGAGCAGTACTTC.

This clonotype turned up a few times. This chain connects TRBV28 to TRBJ1-4, with D possibly matching TRBD1 (5 bases). Germline V gene data show CDR1 as MDHEN and CDR2 as SYDVKM. The V gene lost 4 bases and the J gene lost 3 bases, with 9 bases spanning the gap. CDR3 length equals 14 residues. The CDR3 DNA follows: TGTGCCAGCAGTTCGACAGTGTCTAATGAAAAACTGTTTTTT. Protein: CASSSTVSNEKLFF.

The table lists this clonotype with many counts. V and J are TRBV4-2 and TRBJ1-2, with 9 bases lining up with TRBD1. Germline assignment: CDR1 LGHNA and CDR2 YNFKEQ. V gave up 4 bases and J gave up 1 base; unmatched junction bases: 10. The CDR3 runs to 17 residues. CDR3 sequence: CASSPTQGATLNYGYTF. The CDR3 DNA reads as TGTGCCAGCAGCCCGACACAGGGGGCGACCCTTAACTATGGCTACACCTTC.

The sample holds a few counts of this clonotype. The chain combines TRBV3-1 with TRBJ2-7; D gene uncertain. Germline CDR1 is LGHDT and CDR2 is YNNKEL (reference sequence). Trimming removed 3 bases from V and 5 bases from J, with 14 bases in between. There are 14 residues in the CDR3. The CDR3 DNA follows: TGTGCCAGCAGCCAGGGCGCGACCAGAAACGAGCAGTACTTC. Translation gives CASSQGATRNEQYF.

This clonotype was counted ten times or more. The J gene is TRBJ1-2, the V gene TRBV7-2; tentatively, D is TRBD1 (5 bases). V was cut by 2 bases and J by 0 bases, with 16 bases left in between. CDR3 size: 17 residues. Germline values: CDR1 SGHTA, CDR2 FQGNSA. CDR3: CASSLRGTDITNYGYTF. CDR3 DNA sequence: TGTGCCAGCAGCTTAAGGGGAACGGATATCACTAACTATGGCTACACCTTC.

This clonotype was seen repeatedly, ten times or more. V is TRBV12-3 or TRBV12-4 and J is TRBJ2-7; 7 bases match TRBD1. The junction had 12 bases not matched to a gene; V was cut back by 5 bases and J by 2 bases. This CDR3 is built from 16 residues. As DNA, the CDR3 is TGTGCCAGCAGTCCATCGGACAGGACGAGGGCCTACGAGCAGTACTTC. It translates to CASSPSDRTRAYEQYF.

This clonotype has at least ten counts. This CDR3 reads CASSLQGWGAEAFF. The CDR3 nucleotides are TGTGCCAGCAGTCTACAGGGTTGGGGCGCTGAAGCTTTCTTT. This chain joins TRBV6-5 and TRBJ1-1, with D tentatively TRBD1 (6 bases). CDR3 length equals 14 residues. The germline CDR1 and CDR2 sequences are MNHEY and SVGAGI. V was shortened by 5 bases and J by 6 bases, with 16 bases between the two germline ends.

This clonotype has a count of ten or more. The chain uses TRBV20-1 and TRBJ2-1, with TRBD2 matching over 12 bases. The CDR3 is 16 amino acids. Germline trimming cut 6 bases from V and 8 bases from J; bases unmatched to any gene: 14. The germline V gene encodes CDR1 DFQATT and CDR2 SNEGSKA (reference sequence). The CDR3 DNA reads TGCAGTGCCGAGACTAGCGGGAGAAAGGGCGTCCATGAGCAGTTCTTC. Its translation: CSAETSGRKGVHEQFF.

This clonotype showed up many times. The chain links TRBV5-1 to TRBJ2-1, with 7 bases lining up with TRBD2. J gave up 1 base and V 0 bases, and 4 bases lay outside the gene matches. Germline-derived CDR1 and CDR2 are SGHRS and YFSETQ. The CDR3 extends over 16 amino acids. The CDR3 DNA reads as TGCGCCAGCAGCTTGGCTAGCGGCAAATCCTACAATGAGCAGTTCTTC. This sequence encodes CASSLASGKSYNEQFF.

Many counts were recorded for this clonotype. This rearrangement joins TRBV27 to TRBJ1-1; D is possibly TRBD1 (5 bases). The germline V gene encodes CDR1 MNHEY and CDR2 SMNVEV (reference sequence). CDR3 length: 15 amino acids. The V end lost 2 bases, the J end lost 3 bases, and 13 bases lay between the germline ends. This CDR3 is CASSLTRAGDTEAFF. The CDR3 DNA reads TGTGCCAGCAGTTTAACTCGGGCGGGGGACACTGAAGCTTTCTTT.

This clonotype has at least ten counts. The genes are TRBV5-1 and TRBJ2-2; D might be TRBD1 (6 bases). The CDR3 is 15 amino acids. In germline, CDR1 is SGHRS, CDR2 YFSETQ. Between the trimmed V and J ends, which lost 7 bases and 3 bases, there was a span of 16 bases. CDR3 sequence reads: CASFGQPSDTGELFF. The CDR3 nucleotides are TGCGCCAGCTTCGGACAGCCTTCGGACACCGGGGAGCTGTTTTTT.

This clonotype was recorded many times. V usage is TRBV20-1 and J usage is TRBJ2-6; the D gene is possibly TRBD1 (5 bases). From germline, CDR1 is DFQATT and CDR2 SNEGSKA (reference sequence). Trimming took 2 bases from V and 2 from J, leaving 19 bases between them. This CDR3 region has 18 residues. CDR3 bases: TGCAGTGCTAGACTATCAAACCACTTCAGGGCTGGGGCCAACGTCCTGACTTTC. Its protein product is CSARLSNHFRAGANVLTF.

This clonotype was counted at least ten times. V gene TRBV5-1 combines with J gene TRBJ2-7, with TRBD1 as a possible D gene (10 bases). Trimming cost V 4 bases and J 3 bases, with 29 bases left between them. The CDR3 loop spans 19 amino acids. Germline V gene data show CDR1 as SGHRS and CDR2 as YFSETQ. The CDR3 DNA reads as TGCGCCAGCAGCAGAGGACAGGGGGGCCCTAGCGGGGTTGACTACGAGCAGTACTTC. This encodes CASSRGQGGPSGVDYEQYF.

This clonotype has a count of ten or more. The CDR3 region is CSAKKPGGNQPQHF. The CDR3 bases are TGCAGTGCCAAAAAACCAGGGGGCAATCAGCCCCAGCATTTT. J is TRBJ1-5 and V is TRBV20-1; D might be TRBD1 (6 bases). CDR1 is DFQATT and CDR2 is SNEGSKA in the germline V gene (reference sequence). This CDR3 contains 14 residues. V was shortened by 6 bases and J by 2 bases, with 14 bases between the two germline ends.